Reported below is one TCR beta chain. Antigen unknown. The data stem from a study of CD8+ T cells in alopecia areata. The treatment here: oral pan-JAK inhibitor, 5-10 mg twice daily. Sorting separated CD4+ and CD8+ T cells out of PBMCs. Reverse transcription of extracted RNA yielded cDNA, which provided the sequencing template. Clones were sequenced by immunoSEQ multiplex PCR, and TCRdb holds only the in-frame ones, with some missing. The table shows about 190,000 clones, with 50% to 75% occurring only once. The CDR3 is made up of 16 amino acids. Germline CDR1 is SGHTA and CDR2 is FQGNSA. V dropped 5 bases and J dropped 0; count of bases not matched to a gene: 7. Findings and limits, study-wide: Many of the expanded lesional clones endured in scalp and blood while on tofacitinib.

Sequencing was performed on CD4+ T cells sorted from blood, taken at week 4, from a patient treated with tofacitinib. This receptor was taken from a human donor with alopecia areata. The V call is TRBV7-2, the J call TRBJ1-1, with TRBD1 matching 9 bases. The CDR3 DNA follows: TGTGCCAGCAGCCCGTGGACAGGGGTGATGAACACTGAAGCTTTCTTT. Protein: CASSPWTGVMNTEAFF.